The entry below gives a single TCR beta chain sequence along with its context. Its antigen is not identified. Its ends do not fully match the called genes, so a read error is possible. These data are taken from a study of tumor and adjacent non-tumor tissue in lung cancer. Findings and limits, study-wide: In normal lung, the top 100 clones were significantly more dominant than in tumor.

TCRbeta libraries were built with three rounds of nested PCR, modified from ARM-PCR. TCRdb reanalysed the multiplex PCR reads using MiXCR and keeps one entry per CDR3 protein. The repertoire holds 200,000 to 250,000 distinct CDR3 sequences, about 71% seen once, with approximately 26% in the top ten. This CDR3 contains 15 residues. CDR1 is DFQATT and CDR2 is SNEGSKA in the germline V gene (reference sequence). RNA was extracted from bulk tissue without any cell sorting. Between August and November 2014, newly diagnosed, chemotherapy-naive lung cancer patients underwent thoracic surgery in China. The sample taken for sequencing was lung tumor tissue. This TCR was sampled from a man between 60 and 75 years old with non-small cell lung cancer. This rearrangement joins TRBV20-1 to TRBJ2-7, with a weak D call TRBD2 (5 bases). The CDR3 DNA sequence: TGCAGTGCTAGTATGGCCGGGCTGGGAGAGGGCGAGCAATACTTC. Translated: CSASMAGLGEGEQYF.